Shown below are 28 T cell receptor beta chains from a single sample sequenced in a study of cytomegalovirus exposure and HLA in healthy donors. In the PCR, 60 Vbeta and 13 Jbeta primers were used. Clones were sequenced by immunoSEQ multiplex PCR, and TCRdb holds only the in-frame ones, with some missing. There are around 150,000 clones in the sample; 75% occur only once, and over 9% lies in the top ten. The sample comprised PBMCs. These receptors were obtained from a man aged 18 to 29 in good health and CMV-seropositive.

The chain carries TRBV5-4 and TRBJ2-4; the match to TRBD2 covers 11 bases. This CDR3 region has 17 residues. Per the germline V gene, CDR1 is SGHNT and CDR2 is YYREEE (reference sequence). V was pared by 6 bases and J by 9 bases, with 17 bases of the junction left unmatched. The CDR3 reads CASTQRLAGIGVSIQYF. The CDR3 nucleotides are TGTGCCAGCACACAACGACTAGCGGGGATAGGGGTCAGCATTCAGTACTTC.

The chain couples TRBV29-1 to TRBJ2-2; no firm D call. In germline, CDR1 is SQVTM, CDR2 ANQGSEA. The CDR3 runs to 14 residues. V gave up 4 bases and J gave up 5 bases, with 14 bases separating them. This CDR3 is CSVVSDSGTGELFF. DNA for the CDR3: TGCAGCGTTGTGTCGGATTCAGGAACCGGGGAGCTGTTTTTT.

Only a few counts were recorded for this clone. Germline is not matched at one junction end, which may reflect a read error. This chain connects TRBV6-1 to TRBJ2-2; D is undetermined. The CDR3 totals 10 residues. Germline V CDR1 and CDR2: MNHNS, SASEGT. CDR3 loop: CASDTGELFF. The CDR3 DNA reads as TGTGCCAGCGACACAGGGGAGCTGTTTTTT.

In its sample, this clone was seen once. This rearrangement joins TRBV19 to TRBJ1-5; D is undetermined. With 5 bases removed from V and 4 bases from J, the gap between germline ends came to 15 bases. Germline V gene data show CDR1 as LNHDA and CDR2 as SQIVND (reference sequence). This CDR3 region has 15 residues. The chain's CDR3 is CASSLLSGVNQPQHF. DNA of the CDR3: TGTGCCAGTAGTTTATTAAGCGGGGTTAATCAGCCCCAGCATTTT.

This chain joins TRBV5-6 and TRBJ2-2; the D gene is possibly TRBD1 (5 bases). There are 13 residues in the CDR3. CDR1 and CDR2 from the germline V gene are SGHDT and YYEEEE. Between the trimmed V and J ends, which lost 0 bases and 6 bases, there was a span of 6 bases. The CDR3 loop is CASSLEGSGELFF. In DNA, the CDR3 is TGTGCCAGCAGCTTGGAGGGGTCCGGGGAGCTGTTTTTT.

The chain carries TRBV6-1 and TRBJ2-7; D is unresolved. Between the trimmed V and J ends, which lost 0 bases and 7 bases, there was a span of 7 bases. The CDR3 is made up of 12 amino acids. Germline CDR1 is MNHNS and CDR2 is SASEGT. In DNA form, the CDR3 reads TGTGCCAGCAGTGAAGCGGTGAGGGAGCAGTACTTC. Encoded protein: CASSEAVREQYF.

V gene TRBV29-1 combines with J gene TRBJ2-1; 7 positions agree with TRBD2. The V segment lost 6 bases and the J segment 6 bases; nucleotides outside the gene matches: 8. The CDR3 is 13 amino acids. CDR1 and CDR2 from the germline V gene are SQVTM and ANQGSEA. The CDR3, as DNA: TGCAGCGTAGCCGGGACTATTCTCAATGAGCAGTTCTTC. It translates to CSVAGTILNEQFF.

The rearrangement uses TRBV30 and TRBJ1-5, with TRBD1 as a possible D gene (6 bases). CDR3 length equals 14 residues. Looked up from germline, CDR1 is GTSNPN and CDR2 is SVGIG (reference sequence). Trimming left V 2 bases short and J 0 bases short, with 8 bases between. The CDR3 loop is CAWSRTDSNQPQHF. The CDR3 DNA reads TGTGCCTGGAGTCGGACAGATAGCAATCAGCCCCAGCATTTT.

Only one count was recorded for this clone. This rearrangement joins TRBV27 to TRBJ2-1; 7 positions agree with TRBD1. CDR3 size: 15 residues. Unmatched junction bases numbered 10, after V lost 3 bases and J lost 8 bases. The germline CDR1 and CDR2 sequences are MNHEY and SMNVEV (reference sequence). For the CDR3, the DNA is TGTGCCAGCAGTTTCGGGTACAGGGGATTGGATGAGCAGTTCTTC. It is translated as CASSFGYRGLDEQFF.

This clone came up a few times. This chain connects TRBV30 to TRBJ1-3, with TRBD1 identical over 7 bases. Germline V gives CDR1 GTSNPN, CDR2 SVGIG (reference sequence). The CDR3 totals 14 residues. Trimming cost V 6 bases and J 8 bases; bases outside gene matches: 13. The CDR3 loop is CACTQGPFPDTIYF. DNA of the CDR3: TGTGCCTGTACACAGGGGCCCTTTCCTGACACCATATATTTT.

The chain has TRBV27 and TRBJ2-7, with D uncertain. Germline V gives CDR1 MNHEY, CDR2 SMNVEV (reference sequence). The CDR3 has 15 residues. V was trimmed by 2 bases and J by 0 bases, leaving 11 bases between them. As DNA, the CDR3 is TGTGCCAGCAGTTTAGAGCCAGGTAGCTCCTACGAGCAGTACTTC. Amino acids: CASSLEPGSSYEQYF.

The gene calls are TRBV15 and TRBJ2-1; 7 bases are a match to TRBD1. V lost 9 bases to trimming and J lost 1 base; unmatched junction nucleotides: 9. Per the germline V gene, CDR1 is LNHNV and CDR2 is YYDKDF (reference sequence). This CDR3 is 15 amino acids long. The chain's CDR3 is CATQQGRGSYNEQFF. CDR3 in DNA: TGTGCCACACAACAGGGGCGAGGGTCCTACAATGAGCAGTTCTTC.

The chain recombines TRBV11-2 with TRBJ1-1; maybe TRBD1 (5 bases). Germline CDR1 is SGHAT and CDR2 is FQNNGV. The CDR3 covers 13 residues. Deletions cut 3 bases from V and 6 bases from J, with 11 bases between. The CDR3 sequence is CASSFSGIPEAFF. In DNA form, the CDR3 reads TGTGCCAGCAGCTTTTCAGGGATCCCTGAAGCTTTCTTT.

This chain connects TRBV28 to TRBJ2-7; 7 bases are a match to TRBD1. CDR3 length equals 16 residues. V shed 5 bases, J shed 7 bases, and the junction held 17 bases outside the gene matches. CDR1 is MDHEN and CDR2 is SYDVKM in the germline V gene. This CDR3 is CASSTYPGQHPREQYF. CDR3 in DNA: TGTGCCAGCAGTACTTACCCGGGACAGCACCCTAGGGAGCAGTACTTC.

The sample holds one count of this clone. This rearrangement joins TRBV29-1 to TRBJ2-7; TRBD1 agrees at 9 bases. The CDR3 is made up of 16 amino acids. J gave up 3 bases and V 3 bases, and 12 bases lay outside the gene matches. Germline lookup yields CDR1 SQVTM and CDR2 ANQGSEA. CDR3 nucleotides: TGCAGCGTTGAGTCCACCGGGACAGGGTTTTACTACGAGCAGTACTTC. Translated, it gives CSVESTGTGFYYEQYF.

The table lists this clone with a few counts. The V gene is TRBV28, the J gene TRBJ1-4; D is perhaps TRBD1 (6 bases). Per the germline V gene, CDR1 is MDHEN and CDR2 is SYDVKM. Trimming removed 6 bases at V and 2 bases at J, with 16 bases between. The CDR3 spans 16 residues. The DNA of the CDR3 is TGTGCCAGCAGGGCGGAGACAGGACTCACTAATGAAAAACTGTTTTTT. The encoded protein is CASRAETGLTNEKLFF.

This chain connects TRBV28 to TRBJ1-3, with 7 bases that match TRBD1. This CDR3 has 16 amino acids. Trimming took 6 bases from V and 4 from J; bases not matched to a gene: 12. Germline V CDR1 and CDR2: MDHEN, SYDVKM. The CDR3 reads CASSFAGRGSGNTIYF. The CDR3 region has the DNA TGTGCCAGCAGCTTTGCGGGCAGGGGGTCAGGAAACACCATATATTTT.

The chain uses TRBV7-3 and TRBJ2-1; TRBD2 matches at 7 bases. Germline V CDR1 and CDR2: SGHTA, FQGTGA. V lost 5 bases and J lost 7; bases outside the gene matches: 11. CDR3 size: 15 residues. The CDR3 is CASSIPGGSTNEQFF. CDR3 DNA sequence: TGTGCCAGCAGCATACCCGGGGGGAGTACTAATGAGCAGTTCTTC.

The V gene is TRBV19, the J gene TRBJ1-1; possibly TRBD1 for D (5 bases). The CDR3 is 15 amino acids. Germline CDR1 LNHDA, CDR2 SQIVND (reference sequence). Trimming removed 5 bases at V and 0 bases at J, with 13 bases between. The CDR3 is CASSVARGMNTEAFF. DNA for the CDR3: TGTGCCAGTAGTGTCGCCCGGGGGATGAACACTGAAGCTTTCTTT. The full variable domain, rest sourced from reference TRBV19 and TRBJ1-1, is DGGITQSPKYLFRKEGQNVTLSCEQNLNHDAMYWYRQDPGQGLRLIYYSQIVNDFQKGDIAEGYSVSREKKESFPLTVTSAQKNPTAFYLCASSVARGMNTEAFFGQGTRLTVV.

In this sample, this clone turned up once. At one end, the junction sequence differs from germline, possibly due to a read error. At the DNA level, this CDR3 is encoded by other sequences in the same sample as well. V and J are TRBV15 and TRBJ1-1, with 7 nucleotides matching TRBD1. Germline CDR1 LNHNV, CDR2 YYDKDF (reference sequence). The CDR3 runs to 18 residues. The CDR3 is CATSRDWVRAAGGTEAFF. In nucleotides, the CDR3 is TGTGCCACCAGTAGAGATTGGGTTCGGGCCGCAGGGGGCACTGAAGCTTTCTTT.

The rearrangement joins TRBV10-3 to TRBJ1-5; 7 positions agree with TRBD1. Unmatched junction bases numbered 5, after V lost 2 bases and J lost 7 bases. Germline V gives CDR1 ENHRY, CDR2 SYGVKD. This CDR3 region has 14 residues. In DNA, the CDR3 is TGTGCCATCAGTGAGAGGGACAGAGACCAGCCCCAGCATTTT. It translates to CAISERDRDQPQHF.

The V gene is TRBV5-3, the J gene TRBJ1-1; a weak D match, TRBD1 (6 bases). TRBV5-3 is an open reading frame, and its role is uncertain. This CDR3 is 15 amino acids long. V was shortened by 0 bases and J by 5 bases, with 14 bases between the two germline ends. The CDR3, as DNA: TGTGCCAGAAGCTTGGGCGGCAGGGGTAATACTGAAGCTTTCTTT. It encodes CARSLGGRGNTEAFF.

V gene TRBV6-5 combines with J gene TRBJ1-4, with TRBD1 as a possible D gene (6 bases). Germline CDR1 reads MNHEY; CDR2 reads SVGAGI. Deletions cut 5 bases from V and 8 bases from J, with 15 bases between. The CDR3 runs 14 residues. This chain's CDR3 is CASSLQGFREKLFF. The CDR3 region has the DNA TGTGCCAGCAGTCTACAGGGATTTAGGGAAAAACTGTTTTTT.

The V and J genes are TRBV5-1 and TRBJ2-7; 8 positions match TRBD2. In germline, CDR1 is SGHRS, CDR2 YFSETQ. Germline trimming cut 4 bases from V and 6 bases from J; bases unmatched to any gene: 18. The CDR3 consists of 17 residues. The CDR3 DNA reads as TGCGCCAGCAGCCGGGATTTAGCGGGGCTCTCCCGCGGCGAGCAGTACTTC. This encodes CASSRDLAGLSRGEQYF.

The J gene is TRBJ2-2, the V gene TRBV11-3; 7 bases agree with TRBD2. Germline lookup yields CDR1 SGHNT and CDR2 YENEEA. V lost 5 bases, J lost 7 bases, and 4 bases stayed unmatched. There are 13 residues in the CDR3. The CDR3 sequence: CASSTRGDGELFF. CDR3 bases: TGTGCCAGCAGCACTCGGGGGGACGGGGAGCTGTTTTTT.

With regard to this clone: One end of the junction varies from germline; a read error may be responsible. CDR3 bases: TGCAGCGTAGCATTACAGGGGGTGCCCCTTAACTATGGCTACCCCTTC. It is translated as CSVALQGVPLNYGYPF. This chain links TRBV29-1 with TRBJ1-2, with 8 bases fitting TRBD1. The V gene's germline CDR1 is SQVTM and CDR2 ANQGSEA. The CDR3 is made up of 16 amino acids.

The CDR3 is CASSPLGEGKHYGYTF. The CDR3 bases are TGTGCCAGCTCACCCCTTGGGGAGGGAAAGCACTATGGCTACACCTTC. The chain links TRBV18 to TRBJ1-2; D not certain. Per the germline V gene, CDR1 is KGHSH and CDR2 is LQKENI. The CDR3 totals 16 residues. Trimming removed 3 bases at V and 3 bases at J, with 17 bases between.

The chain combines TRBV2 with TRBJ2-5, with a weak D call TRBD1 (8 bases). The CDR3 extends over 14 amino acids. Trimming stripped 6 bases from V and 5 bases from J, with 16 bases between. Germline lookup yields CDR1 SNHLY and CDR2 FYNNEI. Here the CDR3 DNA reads TGTGCCAGCAGATACAGGGGGACTACGGAGACCCAGTACTTC. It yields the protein CASRYRGTTETQYF.